This T cell receptor beta chain stems from a study of cytomegalovirus exposure and HLA in healthy donors (dated by TCRdb to 2016 to 2017). Study-wide context: An earlier analysis of several hundred of the donors reported approximately 290 Gb of sequence data and 117 million unique TCR beta sequences from 190 million or so T cells. Among the roughly 410 genotyped donors, 81% belonged to the genetic ancestry cluster associated with self-reported Caucasian donors. Four or five DR-DQ haplotypes were handled as single units for association and clustering, since linkage in the cohort was strong. Rather than drawing on any new phenotypic data, the later analysis identified candidate immune exposures from TCR beta sequences and the way those sequences occurred across donors. The number of typed donors differed by locus: roughly 629-630 for A, B, C, DRB1 and DQB1; 500 to 550 for DQA1; around 580 for DPA1; and approximately 450 for DPB1. In a later genetic analysis, genome-wide SNP genotypes for about 55% of the 666 donors were used, and that subset was treated as a discovery cohort. Every repertoire in the discovery cohort had been generated on one and the same sequencing platform. The study combined high-throughput TCR immunosequencing, statistical association of individual TCRs with disease status, and machine learning to predict cytomegalovirus infection status. The study used immunosequencing to profile the T cell repertoires of 670 or so subjects and linked those repertoires to cytomegalovirus serostatus. The study aimed to test whether signatures of past pathogen exposure could be identified by cataloging public T cell receptors. Around 320 gigabases of sequencing data and 78 million or so unique TCR sequences were included in an early release covering under 650 HLA-typed donors. Donor age, sex, ethnicity and CMV serostatus were compiled together with the repertoire data. In addition to the first cohort of approximately 670 subjects, a separate validation cohort of approximately 120 different subjects was used. A later analysis re-analyzed previously published TCR beta repertoires from 666 donors and added high-resolution HLA genotyping to study TCR occurrence patterns. On average, around 240,000 unique TCR beta nucleotide sequences were sequenced per donor among about 400 genotyped donors of the cohort, with roughly 20% of those sequences being non-productive. Both class I and class II loci were covered by HLA typing, at four-digit resolution. An earlier analysis of around 640 of the donors used high-throughput TCR beta sequencing to judge whether each TCR beta V gene segment behaved as functional or pseudogenic.

The cohort consisted of some 670 healthy bone marrow donors. At the time of sampling, all cohort members were nominally healthy, though unrecorded immune exposures were likely present. The donor tested CMV seronegative and was one of the 352 seronegative cohort members. A peripheral blood sample was provided by each donor, and peripheral blood mononuclear cells were used for TCR beta sequencing. The Qiagen DNeasy Blood Extraction Kit was used to extract genomic DNA from the blood cell samples. Library prep was done by the immunoSEQ multiplex PCR assay. The multiplex PCR relied on a mix of 60 forward primers for TCR Vbeta segments and 13 reverse primers for TCR Jbeta segments. The CDR3 region of rearranged TCR beta genes was amplified from genomic DNA by a multiplex PCR assay. On the Illumina HiSeq System, the amplified TCR beta libraries were sequenced as 87-base-pair reads. From the authors' description of their analysis: A later analysis tallied 75 million to 95 million unique TCR beta chains across the 666 repertoires, and approximately 12 million of those chains were shared by two or more donors. To remove PCR and sequencing errors, raw reads were error-corrected and collapsed into unique sequences using a nearest-neighbor algorithm that merged closely related sequences. CDR3 sequences were aligned to IMGT reference sequences to assign V, D and J gene segments. For a sequence to be retained, a match of at least six nucleotides was required to both a V gene segment and a J gene segment. Rearrangements were called productive when the CDR3 lacked stop codons and stayed in frame with V and J; all others were non-productive. CDR3 was defined according to IMGT convention as the region running from the second conserved V-encoded cysteine to the conserved J-encoded phenylalanine. Sequences without an unambiguous match to a single V gene segment were excluded from the earlier analysis of a few hundred of the donors. In an earlier analysis of approximately 560 of the donors, a V segment was called functional when productive rearrangements were above 56.7%, and segregating when the standard deviation between donors exceeded 5%. To diagnose cytomegalovirus status from the catalog of TCR beta chain sequences, a statistical classification framework was built. In a later analysis, V and J genes were assigned by comparing TCR nucleotide sequences against IMGT/GENE-DB human TR gene sequences. In a later analysis, CDR3 sequences and most-parsimonious VDJ recombination scenarios were assigned using the TCRdist pipeline. In a later analysis, each TCR beta chain was defined by its CDR3 amino acid sequence together with its V-gene family, and reads lacking a unique V-gene family were excluded. In a later analysis, nearly 600 highly shared, low-generation-probability nucleotide sequences were removed to address suspected cross-contamination and a sequencing artifact. For each public chain, a later analysis derived a clonal expansion index from normalized ranks of inferred template counts within each repertoire. In a later analysis, generation probabilities were computed with a VDJ recombination model fitted to out-of-frame rearrangements, and the resulting probabilities were checked against IGoR. In a later analysis, TCR-TCR, TCR-HLA and TCR-CMV co-occurrence was scored with hypergeometric tests, and a repertoire-size bias correction was applied to TCR pairs. False discovery rates were estimated in a later analysis by permuting HLA or CMV assignments 20 times. A later analysis grouped co-occurring TCRs with DBSCAN, adding TCRdist sequence similarity when clustering within HLA-allele-positive subsets. For co-occurrence clustering, repertoires with fewer than 30,000 or more than 120,000 public chains were excluded, along with four to six repertoires with anomalous nucleotide sharing. TCRdb holds this immuneACCESS table with in-frame rearrangements only. Some clones are missing; in checked studies, unresolved V genes explain under half, and the rest has no known cause. V and J calls plus clone size are reproduced from that table; the DNA served to infer D and trimming. The sample data list over 70,000 clones, and about 80% of these were observed just once. Approximately 1.5% of the sample comes from the top ten.

On the study overall, not on this receptor specifically: When HLA alleles, especially DR and DQ, strongly co-occurred, TCR associations were difficult to assign to individual alleles. A total of fewer than 200 TCR beta chains were listed by the study as associated with cytomegalovirus. The only immune exposure information available for the cohort was CMV serostatus. According to a later analysis, TCR association rates differed among HLA loci, with DRB1 alleles showing the most associated TCRs and HLA-C alleles showing the fewest. The classifier was reported to diagnose cytomegalovirus status with high specificity and sensitivity in both the original cohort and the validation cohort. A further reported finding was that TCR beta sequences accurately predicted the HLA-A and HLA-B alleles for most subjects in the first cohort. A later analysis found that HLA-associated TCR beta chains were more clonally expanded and had lower generation probabilities than equally common non-associated chains. The 87-base-pair reads could not distinguish some IMGT-functional V segments, including TRBV6-2 and TRBV6-3, so those segments were excluded. Most TCR sequences were observed very rarely across donors, whereas some public TCRs were present in many individuals. In vitro tests confirmed that a few of the cytomegalovirus-associated TCR beta chains recognize cytomegalovirus antigens. The authors suggested that the approach could potentially be generalized to other disease states and immunological phenotypes. According to a later analysis, parvovirus B19, influenza, CMV and Epstein-Barr virus appeared linked to several top co-occurrence clusters. Broadly in line with IMGT annotations, most TCR beta V segments showed up in productive rearrangements about 87% or about 30% of the time in an earlier analysis of 587 of the donors. The cohort was sequenced for TCR beta chains only, and without alpha or paired-chain data the features that could be detected were limited. A later genetic analysis associated a missense DCLRE1C variant with V-gene and J-gene trimming of TCR beta chains, and an independent cohort replicated the association. In a later genetic analysis, fewer N-insertions in productive TCRs were reported among donors in an Asian-associated ancestry cluster than the roughly 640-donor mean. Because HLA typing was missing for some donors at each locus, association tests included only the typed subset. The earlier analysis of around 600 of the donors excluded 15 to 20 rarely observed V segments, including chromosome 9 orphons, because counts were too low. A later analysis found that most CMV-associated TCR beta chains appeared HLA-restricted, with HLA associations seemingly driven largely by CMV exposure. A cluster of highly shared sequence variants was judged likely to represent a technical artifact of the sequencing pipeline. Specific HLA alleles were associated with 18,000 or so TCR beta sequences at a false discovery rate of 0.05 in a later analysis. Roughly uniform sequencing depth across donors was assumed in presence/absence analyses, although this assumption may not hold. Correlated functional status among segregating V segments might be attributable to linkage disequilibrium, but an unknown experimental factor could not be ruled out.

V and J lose 6 bases and 0 bases, and a span of 17 bases separates them. The germline V gene (reference sequence) gives CDR1 as MNHNY and CDR2 as SVGAGI. Including the terminal cysteine and phenylalanine, the CDR3 comprises 16 residues. Left in the record is the CDR3 DNA by itself, 48 bases read in frame from the first base. Comment on this clone: The target of this receptor is not known. No much larger clone exists at a distance of one base, and base qualities are not known.

The chain links TRBV6-6 with TRBJ2-5; the D gene is perhaps TRBD2, from 5 matching bases. The sequence came from a male donor in good health and CMV-seronegative. The source material was PBMCs. The CDR3 here reads CASSDMDRRNQETQYF. In nucleotides, the sequence is TGTGCCAGCAGCGACATGGACCGGAGGAACCAAGAGACCCAGTACTTC.